This T cell receptor beta chain was documented in a study of blood T cell repertoires in COVID-19 (dated by TCRdb to 2020 to 2022). About the full investigation: Samples covering the acute and convalescent phases of COVID-19 were provided by collaborators in the United States, Italy and Spain. A de-identified subject ID, COVID-19 status, age in years and sex were almost always included in the sample metadata. Where HLA class I and class II types were available, the types were taken from metadata supplied by the sample provider, not from assay-based typing. Subjects who had been exposed to COVID-19, were actively infected with it, or had recovered from it provided the deeply sampled blood TCRbeta repertoires that made up the dataset. A freely available public database, intended as a resource for researchers studying the immune response to SARS-CoV-2, is where the repertoires were released. The material from the prospective study consisted of cDNA or gDNA derived from T cells, B-cell-depleted T cells, or PBMCs. The samples were drawn from the first 160 participants of the ongoing ImmuneRACE study and from 950 to 1,500 subjects provided by 6 global collaborators.

Worth noting for this clone: This clone's antigen is unknown. Base qualities are not provided; no much larger clone lies one nucleotide away. The sample holds other DNA sequences that translate to the same CDR3.

One collaborating source in Seattle enrolled patients while the patients were actively infected and followed the patients over time throughout the course of disease. The collaborating institutions used their own protocols to collect whole blood in K2EDTA tubes. For TCRbeta analysis, collaborators shipped samples as frozen whole blood, isolated PBMCs, or DNA extracted from either of those sample types. TCRbeta CDR3 regions were amplified from genomic DNA by means of the immunoSEQ Assay, a bias-controlled multiplex PCR. In the source study's methods: The number of nucleated cells in each sample was estimated by amplification of reference gene primers within the assay. To quantify the absolute abundance of each unique TCRbeta CDR3 rearrangement, sequence reads were collapsed and filtered. For each sample, productive Simpson clonality was calculated by taking the square root of Simpson's diversity index across productive rearrangements. The table was pulled from immuneACCESS by TCRdb, which kept in-frame rearrangements only. Such tables lose some clones; where checked, under half of the loss comes from unresolved V genes, and the rest has no known cause. D and trimming were read from the DNA, whereas the V and J calls and clone size are those reported in that table. This sample lists about 290,000 clones; about 90% were detected once. The ten most abundant clones make up over 8.5% of the sample.

What the study reported, not specific to this receptor: Clinical and demographic metadata were provided uncurated, with the amount varying by source and participant.

V is cut by 1 base and J by 0 bases, and the space between the germline ends is 5 bases. Reading the germline V gene gives CDR1 SGHRS and CDR2 YFSETQ. Including cysteine and phenylalanine, the CDR3 has 14 amino acids. Only CDR3 DNA remains: 42 bases, in frame from the first base. The material sequenced was peripheral blood. The sequence was obtained from a woman younger than 45 with COVID-19, enrolled during active disease. The rearranged segments are TRBV5-1 and TRBJ1-3; the D segment cannot be called with confidence. The bases read TGCGCCAGCAGCTTGACAAGCTCTGGAAACACCATATATTTT. Translated, this is CASSLTSSGNTIYF.